This entry features one TCR beta chain sequence. Its antigen is as yet unknown. This sample was taken from a study of T cells expressing NK-cell markers. In the study overall: The authors derived TCR beta repertoires from sorted CD3+CD56+NKG2C+, CD3+CD56+NKG2C- and CD3+CD56-NKG2C+ T cells. Eight donors were sequenced, of whom seven were HCMV-seropositive, while the remaining one was HCMV-seronegative. Findings and caveats of the study: About 1.0-8% of CD8+ T cells in several donors belonged to dominant NKG2C+ clonotypes.

Germline CDR1 is MNHEY and CDR2 is SVGAGI. The CDR3 is 15 amino acids. TCRdb re-called the 5' RACE reads and catalogs CDR3 proteins one per entry, DNA excluded. Here the sample table reports approximately 440,000 distinct CDR3 sequences. The source of this sequence is a woman aged 45-60 years in good health. The sequenced sample consisted of blood T cells: a sorted CD56 or NKG2C T cell subset, CD4+ or CD8+ T cells, or bulk PBMC T cells (not recorded which). This sequence joins TRBV6-5 and TRBJ2-2; without DNA, the TCRdb call of TRBD2 cannot be checked. Here the CDR3 reads CASSPEGFQPGELFF.